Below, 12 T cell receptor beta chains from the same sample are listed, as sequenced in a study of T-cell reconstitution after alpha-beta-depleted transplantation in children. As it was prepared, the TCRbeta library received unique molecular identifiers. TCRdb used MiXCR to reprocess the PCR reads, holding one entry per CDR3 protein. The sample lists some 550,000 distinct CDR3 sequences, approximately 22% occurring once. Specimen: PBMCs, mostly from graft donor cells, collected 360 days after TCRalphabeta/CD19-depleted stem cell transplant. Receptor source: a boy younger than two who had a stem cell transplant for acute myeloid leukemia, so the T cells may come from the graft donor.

In DNA form, the CDR3 reads TGTGCCAGCAGCTTAGTGGTAGGAGGAAATGAGCAGTTCTTC. This translates into CASSLVVGGNEQFF. The chain couples TRBV7-4 to TRBJ2-1; a possible D gene is TRBD2 (5 bases). V dropped 1 base and J dropped 7 bases, with 11 bases sitting between them. Germline V gives CDR1 SGHVT, CDR2 SQSDAQ. The CDR3 sequence is 14 residues long. The full variable domain, rest sourced from reference TRBV7-4 and TRBJ2-1, is GAGVSQSPRYKVAKRGRDVALRCDSISGHVTLYWYRQTLGQGSEVLTYSQSDAQRDKSGRPSGRFSAERPERSVSTLKIQRTEQGDSAVYLCASSLVVGGNEQFFGPGTRLTVL.

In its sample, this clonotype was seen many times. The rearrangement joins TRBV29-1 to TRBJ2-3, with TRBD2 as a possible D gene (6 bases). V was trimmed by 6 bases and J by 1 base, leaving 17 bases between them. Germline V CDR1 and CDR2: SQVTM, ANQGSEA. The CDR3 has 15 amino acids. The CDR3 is CSVAGTGARTDTQYF. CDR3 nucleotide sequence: TGCAGCGTGGCAGGGACGGGAGCGCGCACAGATACGCAGTATTTT.

The CDR3 protein is CASSPRTTTGGFSYNEQFF. The CDR3 DNA is TGTGCCAGCAGCCCCAGGACGACAACAGGGGGTTTTTCCTACAATGAGCAGTTCTTC. V usage is TRBV7-7 and J usage is TRBJ2-1; 8 bases are a match to TRBD1. The germline V gene has CDR1 SSHAT and CDR2 FNYEAQ (reference sequence). The J segment lost 1 base and the V segment lost 5 bases, leaving 16 bases of the junction unmatched. The CDR3 runs to 19 residues.

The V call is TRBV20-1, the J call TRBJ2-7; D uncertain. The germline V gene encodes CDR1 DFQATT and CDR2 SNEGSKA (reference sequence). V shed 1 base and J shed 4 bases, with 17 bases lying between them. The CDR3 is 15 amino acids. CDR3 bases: TGCAGTGCTAGAGTCCGGCCTCCCTCGAAATACGAGCAGTACTTC. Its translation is CSARVRPPSKYEQYF.

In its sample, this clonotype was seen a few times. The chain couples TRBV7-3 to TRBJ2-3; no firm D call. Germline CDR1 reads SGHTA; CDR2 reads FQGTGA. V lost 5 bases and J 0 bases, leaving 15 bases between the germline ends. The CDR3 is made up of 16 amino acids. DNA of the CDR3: TGTGCCAGCAGCCTGACGGCACGGCGCAGCACAGATACGCAGTATTTT. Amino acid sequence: CASSLTARRSTDTQYF.

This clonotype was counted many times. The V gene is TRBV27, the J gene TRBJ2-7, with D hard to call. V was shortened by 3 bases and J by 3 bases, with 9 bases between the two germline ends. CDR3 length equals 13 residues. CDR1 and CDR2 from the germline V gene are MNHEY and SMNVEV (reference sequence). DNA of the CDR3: TGTGCCAGCAGTTTGGGCATTAGCTACGAGCAGTACTTC. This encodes CASSLGISYEQYF.

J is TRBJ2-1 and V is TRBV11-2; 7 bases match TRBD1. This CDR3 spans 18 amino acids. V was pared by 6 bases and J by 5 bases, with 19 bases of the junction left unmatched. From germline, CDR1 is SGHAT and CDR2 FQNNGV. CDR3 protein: CASSPVKAWTGAHNEQFF. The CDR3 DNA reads TGTGCCAGCAGTCCAGTCAAGGCGTGGACAGGTGCCCACAATGAGCAGTTCTTC.

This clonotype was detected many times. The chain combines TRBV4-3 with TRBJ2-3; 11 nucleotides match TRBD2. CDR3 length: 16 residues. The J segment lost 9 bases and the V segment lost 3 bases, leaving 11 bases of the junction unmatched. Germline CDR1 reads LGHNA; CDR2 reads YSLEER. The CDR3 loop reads CASSQLTSGGSKTQYF. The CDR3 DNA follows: TGCGCCAGCAGCCAGCTAACTAGCGGGGGATCCAAAACGCAGTATTTT.

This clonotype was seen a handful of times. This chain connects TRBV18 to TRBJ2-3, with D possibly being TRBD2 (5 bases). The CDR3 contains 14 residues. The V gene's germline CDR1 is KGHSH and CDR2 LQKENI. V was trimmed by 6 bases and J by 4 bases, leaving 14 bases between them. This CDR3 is CASSPEAGPDTQYF. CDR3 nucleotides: TGTGCCAGCTCTCCTGAGGCGGGCCCAGATACGCAGTATTTT.

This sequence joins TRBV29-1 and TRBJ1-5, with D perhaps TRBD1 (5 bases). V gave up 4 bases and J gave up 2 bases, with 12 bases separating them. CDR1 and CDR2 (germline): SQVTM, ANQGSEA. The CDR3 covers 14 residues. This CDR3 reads CSVAQGGGNQPQHF. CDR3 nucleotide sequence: TGCAGCGTTGCGCAGGGAGGGGGCAATCAGCCCCAGCATTTT.

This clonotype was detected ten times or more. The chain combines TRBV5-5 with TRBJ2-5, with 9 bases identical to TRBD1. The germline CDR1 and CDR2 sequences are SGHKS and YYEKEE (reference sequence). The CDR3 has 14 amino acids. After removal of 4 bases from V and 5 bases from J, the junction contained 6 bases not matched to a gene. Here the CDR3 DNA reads TGTGCCAGCAGCCGGACAGGGGATCCTGAGACCCAGTACTTC. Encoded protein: CASSRTGDPETQYF.

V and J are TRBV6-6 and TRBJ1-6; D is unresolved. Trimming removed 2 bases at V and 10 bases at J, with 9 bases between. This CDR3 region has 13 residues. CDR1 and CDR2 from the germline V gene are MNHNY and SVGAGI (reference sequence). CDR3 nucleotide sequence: TGTGCCAGCAGTTACACCCCTGGGTCACCCCTCCACTTT. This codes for CASSYTPGSPLHF.